This T cell receptor beta chain was documented in a study of cytomegalovirus exposure and HLA in healthy donors. This CDR3 is 15 amino acids long. V dropped 3 bases and J dropped 4 bases, with 12 bases sitting between them. Germline loops: CDR1 MNHEY, CDR2 SVGAGI. 13 Jbeta primers and 60 Vbeta primers were used for the PCR. Assay used: immunoSEQ multiplex PCR; TCRdb lists only in-frame clones, some missing. The table lists about 140,000 clones, 80% of them singletons. The chain joins TRBV6-5 to TRBJ1-4; no definite D call. Source material: PBMCs. This clonotype was obtained from a male donor in good health and CMV-seropositive. CDR3 in amino acids: CASSYAASINEKLFF. In DNA, the CDR3 is TGTGCCAGCAGTTATGCGGCCAGTATTAATGAAAAACTGTTTTTT.